These T cell receptor beta chains were read from a single sample in a study of blood T cell repertoires in COVID-19. Repertoires were generated with immunoSEQ multiplex PCR, while TCRdb's copy carries only in-frame clones and drops some. The sample has some 380,000 clones; 87% are singletons. The sequencing sample was made of PBMCs or T cells enriched from blood (not recorded which). All receptors derive from a man aged 25 to 40 who had recovered from COVID-19. Each CDR3 is given with its conserved first and last residue. A D gene is named only where the DNA matches it firmly. Size values are once, few and many counts, or a class for expanded clones, and some rows have none.

j_call,clone_size,d_call,v_call,cdr3_aa,cdr3_nt
TRBJ1-1,NA,TRBD1,TRBV29-1,CSVEETGSSIW,TGCAGCGTTGAGGAGACAGGGTCTTCCATTTGG
TRBJ1-6,NA,NA,TRBV7-9,CASSLLGTRDSPLHF,TGTGCCAGCAGCCTATTGGGGACAAGGGATTCACCCCTCCACTTT
TRBJ2-1,NA,TRBD2,TRBV4-3,CASSQDLLAGGQFF,TGCGCCAGCAGCCAAGACTTACTAGCGGGGGGGCAGTTCTTC
TRBJ1-5,once,TRBD1,TRBV6-5,CASSYGGGRGNQPQHF,TGTGCCAGCAGTTACGGAGGGGGCAGGGGCAATCAGCCCCAGCATTTT
TRBJ1-3,NA,NA,TRBV5-4,CASSGGGPNSGNTIYF,TGTGCCAGCAGCGGGGGGGGACCGAACTCTGGAAACACCATATATTTT
TRBJ2-1,NA,NA,TRBV2,CASSEARSYNEQFF,TGTGCCAGCAGTGAAGCGCGCTCCTACAATGAGCAGTTCTTC
TRBJ2-7,NA,TRBD2,TRBV19,CASSSGGGGFYEQYF,TGTGCCAGTAGTTCCGGTGGCGGGGGATTTTACGAGCAGTACTTC
TRBJ1-3,NA,TRBD1,TRBV5-1,CASSLAGRGRNTIYF,TGCGCCAGCAGCTTGGCAGGCAGGGGGCGAAACACCATATATTTT
TRBJ2-6,NA,NA,TRBV6-2/TRBV6-3,CASSLAGANVLTF,TGTGCCAGCAGTCTCGCTGGGGCCAACGTCCTGACTTTC
TRBJ2-3,NA,TRBD1,TRBV27,CASSLWSGTGGEDTQYF,TGTGCCAGCAGTTTATGGTCAGGGACAGGGGGCGAGGATACGCAGTATTTT
TRBJ1-1,once,TRBD1,TRBV7-7,CASSLPGQGNLEAFF,TGTGCTAGCAGCTTACCGGGACAGGGGAACCTCGAAGCTTTCTTT
TRBJ2-1,NA,TRBD2,TRBV12-5,CASGLVRAGVYNEQFF,TGTGCTAGTGGTTTGGTCCGAGCGGGGGTCTACAATGAGCAGTTCTTC
TRBJ1-1,NA,TRBD1,TRBV10-3,CAISDFGTGSSEAFF,TGTGCCATCAGTGATTTTGGGACAGGGAGCTCTGAAGCTTTCTTT
TRBJ2-4,NA,NA,TRBV27,CASSSMSTNIQYF,TGTGCCAGCAGTTCTATGTCAACGAACATTCAGTACTTC
TRBJ1-1,once,TRBD1,TRBV18,CASSPIGDRAHEAFF,TGTGCCAGCTCCCCAATAGGCGACAGGGCCCATGAAGCTTTCTTT
TRBJ2-7,once,NA,TRBV18,CASSPPGRGVFPSEQYF,TGTGCCAGCTCACCCCCGGGGAGGGGGGTGTTTCCCAGCGAGCAGTACTTC
TRBJ1-5,few,TRBD1,TRBV27,CASSQGQGNQPQHF,TGTGCCAGCAGCCAGGGACAGGGCAATCAGCCCCAGCATTTT
TRBJ2-2,NA,TRBD2,TRBV9,CASSDHAGGAPGELFF,TGTGCCAGCAGCGACCATGCGGGGGGGGCTCCCGGGGAGCTGTTTTTT
TRBJ1-5,NA,TRBD1,TRBV6-5,CASRKFRDRGQPQHF,TGTGCCAGCAGGAAATTCCGGGACAGGGGCCAGCCCCAGCATTTT
TRBJ1-6,NA,TRBD1,TRBV30,CAWSGQGDSPLHF,TGTGCCTGGAGTGGACAGGGCGATTCACCCCTCCACTTT
TRBJ1-1,NA,TRBD1,TRBV5-1,CASSPTTGVGTEAFF,TGCGCCAGCAGCCCGACAACAGGGGTGGGGACTGAAGCTTTCTTT
TRBJ2-5,NA,NA,TRBV18,CASSREQETQYF,TGTGCCAGCTCCCGCGAGCAAGAGACCCAGTACTTC
TRBJ1-1,NA,NA,TRBV6-5,CASSYSRLASGTEAFF,TGTGCCAGCAGTTACTCTCGCTTGGCCTCAGGGACTGAAGCTTTCTTT
TRBJ2-6,NA,TRBD1,TRBV2,CASSSQGAGANVLTF,TGTGCCAGCAGTTCCCAGGGGGCTGGGGCCAACGTCCTGACTTTC
TRBJ2-7,NA,NA,TRBV11-3,CASSPGRYSYEQYF,TGTGCCAGCAGCCCAGGGAGGTACTCCTACGAGCAGTACTTC
TRBJ2-1,NA,TRBD2,TRBV5-4,CASSLSGGSSYNEQFF,TGTGCCAGCAGCCTAAGCGGGGGCAGCTCCTACAATGAGCAGTTCTTC
TRBJ1-1,NA,NA,TRBV11-1,CASKPVLMNTEAFF,TGTGCCAGCAAGCCGGTCCTCATGAACACTGAAGCTTTCTTT
TRBJ1-2,once,TRBD1,TRBV7-2,CASKGANGYTF,TGTGCCAGCAAGGGGGCCAATGGCTACACCTTC
TRBJ1-2,once,NA,TRBV19,CASSIKPWSGYTF,TGTGCCAGTAGTATCAAGCCGTGGTCTGGCTACACCTTC
TRBJ2-7,NA,NA,TRBV13,CASSRPGYYEQYF,TGTGCCAGCAGCCGACCGGGATACTACGAGCAGTACTTC
TRBJ1-2,NA,NA,TRBV29-1,CSVEDGAVYGYTF,TGCAGCGTTGAAGATGGGGCAGTCTATGGCTACACCTTC
TRBJ1-2,NA,NA,TRBV6-6,CASSSRTDGYYGYTF,TGTGCCAGCAGTTCACGGACAGATGGGTATTATGGCTACACCTTC
TRBJ1-1,NA,NA,TRBV7-2,CASNGGGNTEAFF,TGTGCCAGCAACGGCGGGGGGAACACTGAAGCTTTCTTT
TRBJ2-3,NA,TRBD2,TRBV3-1/TRBV3-2,CASTKNRGGLSDTQYF,TGTGCCAGCACCAAGAACCGGGGGGGGCTTTCAGATACGCAGTATTTT